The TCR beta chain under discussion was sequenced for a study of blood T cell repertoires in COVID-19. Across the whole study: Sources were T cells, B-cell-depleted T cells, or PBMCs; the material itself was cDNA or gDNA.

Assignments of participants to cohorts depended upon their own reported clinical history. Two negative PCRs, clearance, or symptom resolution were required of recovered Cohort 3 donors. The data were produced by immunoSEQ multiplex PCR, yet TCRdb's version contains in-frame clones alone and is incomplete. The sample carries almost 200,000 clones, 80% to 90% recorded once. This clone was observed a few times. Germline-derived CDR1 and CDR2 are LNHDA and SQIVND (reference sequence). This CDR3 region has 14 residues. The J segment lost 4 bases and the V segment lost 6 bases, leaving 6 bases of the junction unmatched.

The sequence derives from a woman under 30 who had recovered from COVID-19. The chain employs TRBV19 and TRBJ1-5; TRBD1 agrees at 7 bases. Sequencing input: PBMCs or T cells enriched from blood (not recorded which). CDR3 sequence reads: CASRTDRANQPQHF. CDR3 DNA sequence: TGTGCCAGTAGGACCGACAGGGCGAATCAGCCCCAGCATTTT.